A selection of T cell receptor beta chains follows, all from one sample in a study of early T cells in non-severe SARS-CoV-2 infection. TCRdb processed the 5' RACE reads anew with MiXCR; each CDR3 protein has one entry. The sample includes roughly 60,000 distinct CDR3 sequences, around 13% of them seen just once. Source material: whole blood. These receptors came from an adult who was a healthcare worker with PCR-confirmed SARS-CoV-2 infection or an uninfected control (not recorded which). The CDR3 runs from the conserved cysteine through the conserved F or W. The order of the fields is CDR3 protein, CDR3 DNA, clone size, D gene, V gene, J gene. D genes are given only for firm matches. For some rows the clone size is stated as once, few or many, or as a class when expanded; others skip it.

CDR3aa: CASSLGSSYNEQFF; CDR3nt: TGTGCCAGCAGCTTGGGGAGCTCCTACAATGAGCAGTTCTTC; abundance: many; d_gene: .; v_gene: TRBV11-3; j_gene: TRBJ2-1
CDR3aa: CASSYLSGTSGGHKYNEQFF; CDR3nt: TGTGCCAGCAGTTACTTGTCCGGGACTAGCGGGGGCCACAAATACAATGAGCAGTTCTTC; abundance: few; d_gene: TRBD2; v_gene: TRBV6-6; j_gene: TRBJ2-1
CDR3aa: CASSLGQMYGYTF; CDR3nt: TGTGCCAGCAGTTTAGGACAGATGTATGGCTACACCTTC; abundance: many; d_gene: .; v_gene: TRBV12-3/TRBV12-4; j_gene: TRBJ1-2
CDR3aa: CASSLDRDGRDTQYF; CDR3nt: TGCGCCAGCAGCCTCGACAGGGACGGACGAGATACGCAGTATTTT; abundance: few; d_gene: TRBD1; v_gene: TRBV5-1; j_gene: TRBJ2-3
CDR3aa: CASSYLTEAFF; CDR3nt: TGTGCCAGCAGCTATCTCACTGAAGCTTTCTTT; abundance: many; d_gene: .; v_gene: TRBV7-9; j_gene: TRBJ1-1
CDR3aa: CASTLPNIGYTF; CDR3nt: TGTGCCAGCACCTTACCAAATATTGGCTACACCTTC; abundance: .; d_gene: .; v_gene: TRBV7-9; j_gene: TRBJ1-2
CDR3aa: CASGINTYEQYF; CDR3nt: TGCGCCAGCGGGATAAATACCTACGAGCAGTACTTC; abundance: .; d_gene: .; v_gene: TRBV5-1; j_gene: TRBJ2-7
CDR3aa: CASSHLLAGPPSNEQFF; CDR3nt: TGCGCCAGCAGCCACCTACTAGCGGGGCCACCATCCAATGAGCAGTTCTTC; abundance: .; d_gene: TRBD2; v_gene: TRBV4-1; j_gene: TRBJ2-1
CDR3aa: CASSEFGGLYEQYF; CDR3nt: TGTGCCAGCAGTGAATTCGGGGGGCTGTACGAGCAGTACTTC; abundance: few; d_gene: .; v_gene: TRBV25-1; j_gene: TRBJ2-7
CDR3aa: CASSQESRGGSETQYF; CDR3nt: TGCGCCAGCAGCCAAGAATCGAGGGGGGGCTCGGAGACCCAGTACTTC; abundance: .; d_gene: .; v_gene: TRBV4-3; j_gene: TRBJ2-5
CDR3aa: CASSLYRGSEQYF; CDR3nt: TGTGCCAGCAGTTTATACAGGGGATCCGAGCAGTACTTC; abundance: .; d_gene: TRBD1; v_gene: TRBV27; j_gene: TRBJ2-7
CDR3aa: CASSQAGRGGYTEAFF; CDR3nt: TGCGCCAGCAGCCAGGCCGGGAGGGGAGGATACACTGAAGCTTTCTTT; abundance: .; d_gene: .; v_gene: TRBV4-1; j_gene: TRBJ1-1
CDR3aa: CASSLGNRVSPLHF; CDR3nt: TGCGCCAGCAGCTTGGGAAACAGGGTTTCACCCCTCCACTTT; abundance: .; d_gene: .; v_gene: TRBV5-1; j_gene: TRBJ1-6
CDR3aa: CASSLAGSGGSRGDTQYF; CDR3nt: TGTGCCAGCAGCTTAGCGGGTAGCGGGGGCTCCCGCGGGGATACGCAGTATTTT; abundance: few; d_gene: TRBD2; v_gene: TRBV7-8; j_gene: TRBJ2-3
CDR3aa: CASSYSQKTGSEKLFF; CDR3nt: TGTGCCAGCAGTTACTCGCAGAAGACAGGTTCCGAAAAACTGTTTTTT; abundance: many; d_gene: .; v_gene: TRBV6-5; j_gene: TRBJ1-4
CDR3aa: CASPRPGGGGGYTF; CDR3nt: TGTGCCAGCCCCCGTCCAGGGGGAGGAGGTGGCTACACCTTC; abundance: few; d_gene: TRBD1; v_gene: TRBV13; j_gene: TRBJ1-2
CDR3aa: CASSPEGYYTDTQYF; CDR3nt: TGTGCCAGCAGCCCGGAAGGGTATTACACAGATACGCAGTATTTT; abundance: many; d_gene: .; v_gene: TRBV13; j_gene: TRBJ2-3
CDR3aa: CASSVEDNSGYTF; CDR3nt: TGTGCCAGCAGTGTGGAGGACAACTCTGGCTACACCTTC; abundance: many; d_gene: .; v_gene: TRBV2; j_gene: TRBJ1-2
CDR3aa: CASSQDRGGPSGNTIYF; CDR3nt: TGTGCCAGCAGTCAAGACAGGGGTGGGCCCTCTGGAAACACCATATATTTT; abundance: few; d_gene: TRBD1; v_gene: TRBV2; j_gene: TRBJ1-3
CDR3aa: CASSPWRWAKNIQYF; CDR3nt: TGTGCCAGCAGCCCCTGGCGGTGGGCCAAAAACATTCAGTACTTC; abundance: many; d_gene: .; v_gene: TRBV12-3/TRBV12-4; j_gene: TRBJ2-4
CDR3aa: CSAPGPYQETQYF; CDR3nt: TGCAGCGCCCCCGGCCCGTACCAAGAGACCCAGTACTTC; abundance: few; d_gene: .; v_gene: TRBV29-1; j_gene: TRBJ2-5
CDR3aa: CSVNRGLLGGYTF; CDR3nt: TGCAGCGTTAACAGGGGGCTGTTAGGGGGCTACACCTTC; abundance: few; d_gene: TRBD1; v_gene: TRBV29-1; j_gene: TRBJ1-2
CDR3aa: CASSRDLLTAYGYTF; CDR3nt: TGTGCCAGCAGCCGGGACCTCTTAACTGCCTATGGCTACACCTTC; abundance: many; d_gene: .; v_gene: TRBV7-9; j_gene: TRBJ1-2
CDR3aa: CASSWGSTSTDTQYF; CDR3nt: TGTGCCAGTAGTTGGGGGTCTACGAGCACAGATACGCAGTATTTT; abundance: .; d_gene: .; v_gene: TRBV19; j_gene: TRBJ2-3
CDR3aa: CASSPDRYEQYF; CDR3nt: TGTGCCAGCAGTCCCGACAGATACGAGCAGTACTTC; abundance: many; d_gene: .; v_gene: TRBV6-2/TRBV6-3; j_gene: TRBJ2-7
CDR3aa: CASSHPLGSRALSYEQYF; CDR3nt: TGCGCCAGCAGCCACCCCCTGGGTAGCAGGGCTCTCTCCTACGAGCAGTACTTC; abundance: .; d_gene: .; v_gene: TRBV4-1; j_gene: TRBJ2-7
CDR3aa: CASSLDPPRLRTDTQYF; CDR3nt: TGTGCCAGCAGCTTAGATCCCCCTAGGTTGCGCACAGATACGCAGTATTTT; abundance: many; d_gene: .; v_gene: TRBV11-2; j_gene: TRBJ2-3
CDR3aa: CASSHDRGTDTQYF; CDR3nt: TGCGCCAGCAGCCACGATCGGGGCACAGATACGCAGTATTTT; abundance: .; d_gene: .; v_gene: TRBV4-3; j_gene: TRBJ2-3
CDR3aa: CASSFTSGGAVEQFF; CDR3nt: TGTGCCAGCAGCTTTACTAGCGGGGGGGCTGTTGAGCAGTTCTTC; abundance: many; d_gene: TRBD2; v_gene: TRBV7-3; j_gene: TRBJ2-1
CDR3aa: CATSGGVGTDTQYF; CDR3nt: TGTGCCACCAGTGGGGGGGTGGGGACAGATACGCAGTATTTT; abundance: few; d_gene: .; v_gene: TRBV24-1; j_gene: TRBJ2-3
CDR3aa: CASSLRGDPYEQYF; CDR3nt: TGTGCCAGCAGCTTACGGGGGGACCCCTACGAGCAGTACTTC; abundance: many; d_gene: TRBD2; v_gene: TRBV6-6; j_gene: TRBJ2-7
CDR3aa: CASSFIPGTVNYNEQFF; CDR3nt: TGTGCCAGCAGCTTTATCCCCGGGACGGTTAACTACAATGAGCAGTTCTTC; abundance: .; d_gene: .; v_gene: TRBV5-5; j_gene: TRBJ2-1
CDR3aa: CASSQDSDRRGVFTEAFF; CDR3nt: TGCGCCAGCAGCCAAGATTCAGATCGCAGGGGTGTTTTTACTGAAGCTTTCTTT; abundance: many; d_gene: .; v_gene: TRBV4-1; j_gene: TRBJ1-1
CDR3aa: CSAARGVAGTGELFF; CDR3nt: TGCAGTGCGGCTAGGGGGGTGGCGGGCACCGGGGAGCTGTTTTTT; abundance: .; d_gene: .; v_gene: TRBV20-1; j_gene: TRBJ2-2
CDR3aa: CASSAGLAGTDTQYF; CDR3nt: TGTGCCAGCAGCGCGGGACTAGCGGGGACAGATACGCAGTATTTT; abundance: many; d_gene: TRBD2; v_gene: TRBV9; j_gene: TRBJ2-3
CDR3aa: CASSGDRGDSPLHF; CDR3nt: TGTGCCAGCAGTGGAGACAGGGGGGATTCACCCCTCCACTTT; abundance: .; d_gene: TRBD1; v_gene: TRBV12-3/TRBV12-4; j_gene: TRBJ1-6
CDR3aa: CSAPMGSKSYNEQFF; CDR3nt: TGCAGTGCACCTATGGGGTCCAAGAGCTACAATGAGCAGTTCTTC; abundance: .; d_gene: .; v_gene: TRBV20-1; j_gene: TRBJ2-1
CDR3aa: CASRPGDPTYSTDTQYF; CDR3nt: TGTGCCAGCAGACCTGGGGACCCGACATATAGCACAGATACGCAGTATTTT; abundance: few; d_gene: .; v_gene: TRBV11-2; j_gene: TRBJ2-3
CDR3aa: CARGTGGYLAEAFF; CDR3nt: TGTGCCAGAGGGACAGGGGGATATTTGGCTGAAGCTTTCTTT; abundance: .; d_gene: TRBD1; v_gene: TRBV2; j_gene: TRBJ1-1
CDR3aa: CSVEPPGQGAFRETQYF; CDR3nt: TGCAGCGTTGAGCCTCCGGGACAGGGGGCCTTCCGAGAGACCCAGTACTTC; abundance: many; d_gene: TRBD1; v_gene: TRBV29-1; j_gene: TRBJ2-5
CDR3aa: CASSSRRTRGRVGFDEQYF; CDR3nt: TGTGCCAGCAGTTCAAGGAGGACGAGGGGCAGGGTCGGATTCGACGAGCAGTACTTC; abundance: many; d_gene: .; v_gene: TRBV27; j_gene: TRBJ2-7
CDR3aa: CASSLGPVNIQYF; CDR3nt: TGTGCCAGCAGTCTCGGGCCAGTAAACATTCAGTACTTC; abundance: few; d_gene: .; v_gene: TRBV27; j_gene: TRBJ2-4
CDR3aa: CASSLGTEVEQYF; CDR3nt: TGTGCCAGCAGTCTCGGGACCGAGGTCGAGCAGTACTTC; abundance: few; d_gene: .; v_gene: TRBV2; j_gene: TRBJ2-7
CDR3aa: CASSLPPGRQHF; CDR3nt: TGTGCCAGCAGTTTACCCCCGGGACGCCAGCATTTT; abundance: many; d_gene: .; v_gene: TRBV6-2/TRBV6-3; j_gene: TRBJ1-5
CDR3aa: CASSQGREKLFF; CDR3nt: TGTGCCAGTTCACAGGGGCGTGAAAAACTGTTTTTT; abundance: few; d_gene: TRBD1; v_gene: TRBV19; j_gene: TRBJ1-4
CDR3aa: CASRAGTGDGYTF; CDR3nt: TGTGCCAGCAGGGCCGGGACAGGGGATGGCTACACCTTC; abundance: .; d_gene: TRBD1; v_gene: TRBV12-3/TRBV12-4; j_gene: TRBJ1-2
CDR3aa: CASSPLGAGELFF; CDR3nt: TGTGCCAGCAGCCCGTTGGGTGCCGGGGAGCTGTTTTTT; abundance: .; d_gene: .; v_gene: TRBV6-6; j_gene: TRBJ2-2
CDR3aa: CASSLTFPGEKLFF; CDR3nt: TGTGCCAGCAGCTTAACGTTCCCTGGTGAAAAACTGTTTTTT; abundance: many; d_gene: .; v_gene: TRBV7-9; j_gene: TRBJ1-4
CDR3aa: CSVYTGVSEQYF; CDR3nt: TGCAGCGTTTATACGGGGGTTTCCGAGCAGTACTTC; abundance: .; d_gene: .; v_gene: TRBV29-1; j_gene: TRBJ2-7
CDR3aa: CSSATGPNIEAFF; CDR3nt: TGCAGCTCTGCGACAGGGCCCAACATTGAAGCTTTCTTT; abundance: .; d_gene: TRBD1; v_gene: TRBV29-1; j_gene: TRBJ1-1
CDR3aa: CASSRTGDSNQPQHF; CDR3nt: TGTGCCAGCAGCCGAACCGGGGATAGCAATCAGCCCCAGCATTTT; abundance: many; d_gene: .; v_gene: TRBV7-2; j_gene: TRBJ1-5
CDR3aa: CASSSPGQENTEAFF; CDR3nt: TGTGCCAGCAGTTCACCGGGACAGGAGAACACTGAAGCTTTCTTT; abundance: .; d_gene: TRBD1; v_gene: TRBV12-3/TRBV12-4; j_gene: TRBJ1-1
CDR3aa: CSGVKDTEAFF; CDR3nt: TGCAGCGGGGTCAAGGACACTGAAGCTTTCTTT; abundance: .; d_gene: .; v_gene: TRBV29-1; j_gene: TRBJ1-1
CDR3aa: CATWDRMSYEQYF; CDR3nt: TGTGCCACCTGGGACAGGATGTCCTACGAGCAGTACTTC; abundance: few; d_gene: TRBD1; v_gene: TRBV19; j_gene: TRBJ2-7
CDR3aa: CASSFSGKNTGELFF; CDR3nt: TGTGCCAGCAGTTTTTCGGGCAAGAACACCGGGGAGCTGTTTTTT; abundance: .; d_gene: .; v_gene: TRBV28; j_gene: TRBJ2-2
CDR3aa: CSASLFLVRSTDTQYF; CDR3nt: TGCAGTGCTAGTTTGTTTTTGGTTAGAAGCACAGATACGCAGTATTTT; abundance: few; d_gene: .; v_gene: TRBV20-1; j_gene: TRBJ2-3
CDR3aa: CASGLVLNEGSEQYF; CDR3nt: TGTGCTAGTGGTTTGGTACTCAACGAGGGGAGCGAGCAGTACTTC; abundance: few; d_gene: .; v_gene: TRBV12-5; j_gene: TRBJ2-7
CDR3aa: CASSLAGRTGELFF; CDR3nt: TGCGCCAGCAGCTTGGCAGGGCGCACCGGGGAGCTGTTTTTT; abundance: many; d_gene: .; v_gene: TRBV5-1; j_gene: TRBJ2-2